This T cell receptor (beta chain) emerged from a study of T-cell reconstitution after alpha-beta-depleted transplantation in children. Trimming shortened V by 7 bases and J by 4 bases, and 11 bases separated the two germline ends. The CDR3 spans 13 residues. Germline-derived CDR1 and CDR2 are SGHVS and FQNEAQ. Construction of the TCRbeta library involved unique molecular identifiers. TCRdb itself ran the PCR reads through MiXCR, one entry per CDR3 protein. The sample lists 350,000 to 450,000 distinct CDR3 sequences, roughly 22% occurring once. The input for sequencing was PBMCs from the stem cell graft donor, taken from the stem cell graft. This sequence was found in a human donor who donated a stem cell graft to a child with acute myeloid leukemia. This sequence joins TRBV7-8 and TRBJ2-1; D not resolved. The DNA for the CDR3 is TGTGCCAGCACAGAGACTCCTTACAATGAGCAGTTCTTC. Translation gives CASTETPYNEQFF.